This T cell receptor (beta chain) appears in the sequencing data of a study of patients and donors after allogeneic stem cell transplantation. TCRdb redid the calling of the RT-PCR reads with MiXCR, one entry per CDR3 protein. The sample records 400,000 to 500,000 distinct CDR3 sequences, around 15% being singletons. Germline CDR1 SGHAT, CDR2 FQNNGV. V was pared by 5 bases and J by 13 bases, with 20 bases between. This CDR3 has 14 amino acids. The specimen sequenced was blood, either unsorted or a sorted T cell fraction (not recorded which). This TCR came from a human donor who was either an allogeneic HSCT recipient or a stem cell or donor lymphocyte infusion donor (not recorded which). It is not recorded whose cells these are; they may come from a transplant donor. The J gene is TRBJ1-4, the V gene TRBV11-2; D is possibly TRBD1 (5 bases). Here the CDR3 reads CASSPPGPLGGLFF. CDR3 nucleotide sequence: TGTGCCAGCAGCCCGCCGGGACCTCTTGGGGGACTGTTTTTT.